The 19 T cell receptor beta chains in this list originate from one sample, sequenced in a study of T cell responses to AZD1222 COVID-19 vaccine. This table comes from immunoSEQ multiplex PCR, and its TCRdb copy is limited to in-frame clones, with some not included. Here the sample spans over 70,000 clones, 85% being singletons. The sample consisted of peripheral blood, taken on day 0 of AZD1222 vaccination. These receptors were collected from an adult in good health.

J is TRBJ2-1 and V is TRBV7-8, with D hard to call. The CDR3 consists of 14 residues. Germline values: CDR1 SGHVS, CDR2 FQNEAQ. Trimming cost V 2 bases and J 2 bases, with 7 bases left between them. The CDR3 sequence is CASSLLGTYNEQFF. In DNA, the CDR3 is TGTGCCAGCAGCTTACTAGGAACCTACAATGAGCAGTTCTTC.

This clone was observed a few times. The chain employs TRBV7-9 and TRBJ2-7; TRBD1 aligns across 8 bases. V lost 5 bases, J lost 4 bases, and 7 bases stayed unmatched. Germline V gene data show CDR1 as SEHNR and CDR2 as FQNEAQ (reference sequence). The CDR3 covers 14 residues. The CDR3 bases are TGTGCCAGCAGCCGGCAGGGGGCGCTTTACGAGCAGTACTTC. Translating gives CASSRQGALYEQYF.

The chain employs TRBV7-9 and TRBJ2-1; 9 nucleotides agree with TRBD1. Trimming removed 7 bases from V and 7 bases from J; junction bases left unmatched: 14. This CDR3 is 16 amino acids long. Germline-derived CDR1 and CDR2 are SEHNR and FQNEAQ (reference sequence). CDR3 sequence (DNA): TGTGCCAGCATGCTAGCCGGGACAGGGCCGAAGAATGAGCAGTTCTTC. This encodes CASMLAGTGPKNEQFF.

The gene calls are TRBV5-4 and TRBJ2-7; TRBD2 matches at 12 bases. The CDR3 is 15 amino acids. The germline CDR1 and CDR2 sequences are SGHNT and YYREEE (reference sequence). V lost 4 bases, J lost 2 bases, and 4 bases stayed unmatched. The CDR3 DNA sequence: TGTGCCAGCAGCGGAGGACTAGCGGGGACCTACGAGCAGTACTTC. It translates to CASSGGLAGTYEQYF.

V and J are TRBV27 and TRBJ1-1, with 10 bases aligning to TRBD1. The J segment lost 2 bases and the V segment lost 5 bases, leaving 5 bases of the junction unmatched. The CDR3 runs 15 residues. Germline V gene data show CDR1 as MNHEY and CDR2 as SMNVEV (reference sequence). CDR3 residues: CASSPRQGANTEAFF. Here the CDR3 DNA reads TGTGCCAGCAGTCCCCGACAGGGGGCAAACACTGAAGCTTTCTTT.

This clone is a singleton in its sample. The gene calls are TRBV10-1 and TRBJ2-1; tentatively, D is TRBD2 (5 bases). The CDR3 is 13 amino acids. Germline-derived CDR1 and CDR2 are WNHNN and SYGVQD (reference sequence). The V and J ends lost 0 bases and 10 bases respectively, with 10 bases between them. The CDR3 DNA reads as TGCGCCAGCAGTGAGTCAGGACTCAGAGAGCAGTTCTTC. Translating it yields CASSESGLREQFF.

The chain has TRBV7-2 and TRBJ1-2; the match to TRBD1 covers 7 bases. Per germline, CDR1 SGHTA and CDR2 FQGNSA. V was pared by 5 bases and J by 7 bases, with 10 bases of the junction left unmatched. The CDR3 has 14 amino acids. CDR3 DNA sequence: TGTGCCAGCAGCCCGGACCGACAGGGATCTGGCTACACCTTC. It yields the protein CASSPDRQGSGYTF. Complete variable domain (other parts from reference TRBV7-2 and TRBJ1-2): GAGVSQSPSNKVTEKGKDVELRCDPISGHTALYWYRQSLGQGLEFLIYFQGNSAPDKSGLPSDRFSAERTGGSVSTLTIQRTQQEDSAVYLCASSPDRQGSGYTFGSGTRLTVV.

The CDR3 here is CASSRQGVGGQPQHF. CDR3 DNA: TGTGCCAGCTCTCGCCAGGGGGTGGGGGGCCAGCCCCAGCATTTT. The chain is built from TRBV18 and TRBJ1-5, with TRBD1 matching 7 bases. V lost 6 bases and J lost 7; bases outside the gene matches: 12. This CDR3 contains 15 residues. Germline V gene sequence: CDR1 KGHSH, CDR2 LQKENI.

The V and J genes are TRBV5-1 and TRBJ2-7, with TRBD1 matching 9 bases. V trimming: 0 bases; J trimming: 7 bases; junction bases outside the gene matches: 5. CDR3 length: 14 residues. Germline V CDR1 and CDR2: SGHRS, YFSETQ. CDR3 loop: CASSLGTGAGEQYF. The CDR3 coding sequence is TGCGCCAGCAGCTTGGGGACAGGGGCCGGGGAGCAGTACTTC.

This clone was seen once. The genes are TRBV4-1 and TRBJ1-2, with D perhaps TRBD1 (5 bases). There are 12 residues in the CDR3. Trimming took off 5 bases at V and 8 bases at J, with 12 bases between the two ends. CDR1 is MGHRA and CDR2 is YSYEKL in the germline V gene. This CDR3 reads CASSRDLYGYTF. The CDR3, as DNA: TGCGCCAGCAGCAGGGACCTGTACGGCTACACCTTC.

By share of the sample, this clone is large. The chain employs TRBV29-1 and TRBJ1-1, with D unclear. The CDR3 sequence is 12 residues long. Germline V gene data show CDR1 as SQVTM and CDR2 as ANQGSEA. Trimming took 4 bases from V and 3 from J, leaving 9 bases between them. The CDR3 reads CSVVETHTEAFF. DNA of the CDR3: TGCAGCGTTGTCGAGACACACACTGAAGCTTTCTTT.

The chain combines TRBV7-8 with TRBJ1-3; D is undetermined. CDR3 length equals 17 residues. Trimming removed 5 bases from V and 2 bases from J, with 19 bases in between. CDR1 is SGHVS, CDR2 FQNEAQ, per germline. The CDR3 nucleotides read TGTGCCAGCAGCCTAATCCGCGGCGTGAGGGCTGGAAACACCATATATTTT. Translation gives CASSLIRGVRAGNTIYF.

J is TRBJ1-2 and V is TRBV5-4, with D hard to call. This CDR3 region has 14 residues. CDR1 and CDR2 from the germline V gene are SGHNT and YYREEE (reference sequence). V gave up 2 bases and J gave up 2 bases, with 10 bases separating them. The CDR3 is CASSFMAKNYGYTF. As DNA, the CDR3 is TGTGCCAGCAGCTTTATGGCAAAAAACTATGGCTACACCTTC.

The CDR3: CASSQEGADEKLFF. The CDR3 DNA reads as TGTGCCAGCTCTCAAGAAGGGGCAGATGAAAAACTGTTTTTT. The chain employs TRBV27 and TRBJ1-4; possibly TRBD1 for D (5 bases). The germline CDR1 and CDR2 sequences are MNHEY and SMNVEV (reference sequence). Between the trimmed V and J ends, which lost 8 bases and 6 bases, there was a span of 16 bases. The CDR3 sequence is 14 residues long.

The chain has TRBV12-3 or TRBV12-4 and TRBJ2-4; D gene uncertain. V lost 4 bases to trimming and J lost 8 bases, with 9 bases between them. The CDR3 spans 12 residues. The CDR3 reads CASSYRPDIQYF. The DNA of the CDR3 is TGTGCCAGCAGTTACCGCCCGGACATTCAGTACTTC.

V gene TRBV2 combines with J gene TRBJ2-3, with 7 bases lining up with TRBD2. J was trimmed by 4 bases and V by 6 bases; bases with no gene match: 7. CDR1 is SNHLY and CDR2 is FYNNEI in the germline V gene. This CDR3 comprises 14 residues. The CDR3 sequence: CASRRITSADTQYF. CDR3 DNA: TGTGCCAGCAGGAGGATAACTAGCGCAGATACGCAGTATTTT.

The V and J genes are TRBV29-1 and TRBJ1-1; D may be TRBD1 (6 bases). Looked up from germline, CDR1 is SQVTM and CDR2 is ANQGSEA. This CDR3 has 12 amino acids. The V end was cut by 7 bases, the J end by 0 bases, with 9 bases between. The CDR3 reads CSAGQLNTEAFF. CDR3 in DNA: TGCAGCGCCGGACAGCTGAACACTGAAGCTTTCTTT.

The rearrangement uses TRBV4-1 and TRBJ2-7; D gene ambiguous. This CDR3 spans 15 amino acids. Deletions cut 0 bases from V and 3 bases from J, with 12 bases between. Germline CDR1 and CDR2: MGHRA and YSYEKL. The DNA of the CDR3 is TGCGCCAGCAGCCAAGATCATTCCAGTTTCTACGAGCAGTACTTC. Translated, it gives CASSQDHSSFYEQYF.

The rearrangement uses TRBV5-5 and TRBJ1-5; 8 nucleotides agree with TRBD1. Germline lookup yields CDR1 SGHKS and CDR2 YYEKEE (reference sequence). V shed 0 bases, J shed 0 bases, and the junction held 8 bases outside the gene matches. The CDR3 has 18 amino acids. DNA of the CDR3: TGTGCCAGCAGCTTGGCTCCGGGACAGGCATATAGCAATCAGCCCCAGCATTTT. This encodes CASSLAPGQAYSNQPQHF.